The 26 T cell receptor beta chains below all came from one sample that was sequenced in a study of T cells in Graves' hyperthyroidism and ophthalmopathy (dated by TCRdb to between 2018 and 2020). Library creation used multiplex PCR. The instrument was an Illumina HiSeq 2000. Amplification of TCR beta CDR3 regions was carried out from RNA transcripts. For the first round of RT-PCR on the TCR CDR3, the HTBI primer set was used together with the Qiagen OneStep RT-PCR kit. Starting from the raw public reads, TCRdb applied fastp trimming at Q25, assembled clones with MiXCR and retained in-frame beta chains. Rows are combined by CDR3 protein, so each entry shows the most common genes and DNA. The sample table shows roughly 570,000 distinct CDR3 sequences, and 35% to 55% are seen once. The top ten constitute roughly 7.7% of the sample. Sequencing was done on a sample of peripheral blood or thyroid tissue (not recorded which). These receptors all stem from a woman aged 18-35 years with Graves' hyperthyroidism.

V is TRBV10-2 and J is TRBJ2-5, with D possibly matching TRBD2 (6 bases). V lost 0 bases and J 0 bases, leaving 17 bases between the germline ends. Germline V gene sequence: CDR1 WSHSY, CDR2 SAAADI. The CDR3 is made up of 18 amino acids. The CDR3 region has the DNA TGCGCCAGCAGTGAGTCGGACCGGGACTCTACGTACCAAGAGACCCAGTACTTC. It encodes CASSESDRDSTYQETQYF.

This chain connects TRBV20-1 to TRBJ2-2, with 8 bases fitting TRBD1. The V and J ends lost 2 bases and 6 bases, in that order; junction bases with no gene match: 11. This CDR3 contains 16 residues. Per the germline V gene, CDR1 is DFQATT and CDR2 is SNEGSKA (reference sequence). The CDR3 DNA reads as TGCAGTGCTAGACCCTTAACAGGGGGGAGGCCCGGGGAGCTGTTTTTT. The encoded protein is CSARPLTGGRPGELFF.

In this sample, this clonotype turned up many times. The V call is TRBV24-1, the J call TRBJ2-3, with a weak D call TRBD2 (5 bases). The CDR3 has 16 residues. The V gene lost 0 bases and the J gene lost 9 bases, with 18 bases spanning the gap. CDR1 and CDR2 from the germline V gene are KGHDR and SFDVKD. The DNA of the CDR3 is TGTGCCACCAGTGATTTGCCCGTCCCCCCGGGATCCACGCAGTATTTT. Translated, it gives CATSDLPVPPGSTQYF.

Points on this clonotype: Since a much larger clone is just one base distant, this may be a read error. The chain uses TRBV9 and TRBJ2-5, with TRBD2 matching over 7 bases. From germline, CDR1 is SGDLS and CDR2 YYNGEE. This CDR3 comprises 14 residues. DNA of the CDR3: TGTGCCAGCGGCGTAGGCCTAGCGGAAGAGACCCAGTACTTC. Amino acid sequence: CASGVGLAEETQYF.

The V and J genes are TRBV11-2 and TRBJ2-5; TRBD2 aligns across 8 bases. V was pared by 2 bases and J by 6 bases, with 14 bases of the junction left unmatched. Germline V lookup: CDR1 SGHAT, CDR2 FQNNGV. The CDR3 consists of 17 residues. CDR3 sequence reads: CASSLPQGAGDVKTQYF. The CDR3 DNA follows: TGTGCCAGCAGCTTACCACAGGGAGCGGGAGATGTAAAGACCCAGTACTTC.

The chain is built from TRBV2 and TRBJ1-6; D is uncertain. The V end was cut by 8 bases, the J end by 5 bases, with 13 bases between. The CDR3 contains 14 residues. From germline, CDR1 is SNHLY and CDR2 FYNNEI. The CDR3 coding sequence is TGTGCCAGCGGATGGACCTTCAATAATTCACCCCTCCACTTT. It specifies CASGWTFNNSPLHF.

The CDR3 region has the DNA TGTGCCAGTAGTGCTAAGTCGACGACAGGGGTTGAAGAAAAACTGTTTTTT. This translates into CASSAKSTTGVEEKLFF. The rearrangement joins TRBV19 to TRBJ1-4; 8 positions match TRBD1. This CDR3 contains 17 residues. In germline, CDR1 is LNHDA, CDR2 SQIVND (reference sequence). Trimming at V came to 5 bases and at J to 8 bases, leaving 16 bases not matched to a gene.

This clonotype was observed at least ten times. CDR3 sequence reads: CSLNPGTLAYEQYF. In DNA, the CDR3 is TGCAGCCTCAACCCAGGGACACTGGCCTACGAGCAGTACTTC. This sequence joins TRBV20-1 and TRBJ2-7; TRBD1 might be the D (6 bases). The CDR3 loop spans 14 amino acids. CDR1 and CDR2 (germline): DFQATT, SNEGSKA (reference sequence).

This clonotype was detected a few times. This CDR3 is CASSEGAKSTDTQYF. The CDR3 DNA reads as TGTGCCAGCAGTGAAGGTGCGAAAAGCACAGATACGCAGTATTTT. V usage is TRBV2 and J usage is TRBJ2-3; no firm D call. The germline V gene encodes CDR1 SNHLY and CDR2 FYNNEI. The CDR3 runs 15 residues. Between the trimmed V and J ends, which lost 1 base and 0 bases, there was a span of 8 bases.

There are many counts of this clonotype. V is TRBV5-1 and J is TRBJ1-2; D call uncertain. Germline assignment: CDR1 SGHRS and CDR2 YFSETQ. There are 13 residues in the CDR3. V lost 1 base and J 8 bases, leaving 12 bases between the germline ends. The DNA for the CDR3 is TGCGCCAGCAGCTTGATCCCGGACGGCGGCTACACCTTC. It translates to CASSLIPDGGYTF.

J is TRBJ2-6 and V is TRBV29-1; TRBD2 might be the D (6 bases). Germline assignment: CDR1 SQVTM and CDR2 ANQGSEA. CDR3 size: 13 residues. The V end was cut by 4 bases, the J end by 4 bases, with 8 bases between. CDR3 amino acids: CSVASGGANVLTF. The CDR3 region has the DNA TGCAGCGTTGCCAGCGGGGGGGCCAACGTCCTGACTTTC.

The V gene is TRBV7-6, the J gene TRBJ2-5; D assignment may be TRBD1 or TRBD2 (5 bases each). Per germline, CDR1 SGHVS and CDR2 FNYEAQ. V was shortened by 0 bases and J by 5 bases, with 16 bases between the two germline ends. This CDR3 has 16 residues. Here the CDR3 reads CASSLAYQGGEETQYF. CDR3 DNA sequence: TGTGCCAGCAGCTTAGCTTACCAGGGTGGGGAGGAGACCCAGTACTTC.

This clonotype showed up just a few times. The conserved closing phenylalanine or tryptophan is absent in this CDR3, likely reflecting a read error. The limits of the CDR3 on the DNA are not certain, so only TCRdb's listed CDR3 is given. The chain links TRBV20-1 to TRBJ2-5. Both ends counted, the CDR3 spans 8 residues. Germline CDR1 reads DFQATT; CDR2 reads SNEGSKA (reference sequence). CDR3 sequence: CSARDQTS.

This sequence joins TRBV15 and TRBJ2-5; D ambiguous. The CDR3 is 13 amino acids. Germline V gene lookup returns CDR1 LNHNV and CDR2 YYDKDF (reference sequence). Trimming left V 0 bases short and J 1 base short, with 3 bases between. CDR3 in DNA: TGTGCCACCAGCAGAGATCTCCAAGAGACCCAGTACTTC. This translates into CATSRDLQETQYF. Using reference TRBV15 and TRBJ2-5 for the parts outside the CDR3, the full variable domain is DAMVIQNPRYQVTQFGKPVTLSCSQTLNHNVMYWYQQKSSQAPKLLFHYYDKDFNNEADTPDNFQSRRPNTSFCFLDIRSPGLGDTAMYLCATSRDLQETQYFGPGTRLLVL.

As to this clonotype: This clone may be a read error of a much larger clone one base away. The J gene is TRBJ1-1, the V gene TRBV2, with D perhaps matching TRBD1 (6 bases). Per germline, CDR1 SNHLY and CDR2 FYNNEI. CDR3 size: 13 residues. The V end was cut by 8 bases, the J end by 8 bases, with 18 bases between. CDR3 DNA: TGTGCCAGCTCAAGGGGGGGGGAGTTCGAAGCTTTCTTT. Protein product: CASSRGGEFEAFF.

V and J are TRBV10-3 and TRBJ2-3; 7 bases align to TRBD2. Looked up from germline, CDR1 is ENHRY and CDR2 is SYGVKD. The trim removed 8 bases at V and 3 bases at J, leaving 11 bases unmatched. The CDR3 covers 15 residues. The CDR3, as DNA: TGTGCCATCGCCCTCCGGGCGGGAGTAACAGATACGCAGTATTTT. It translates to CAIALRAGVTDTQYF.

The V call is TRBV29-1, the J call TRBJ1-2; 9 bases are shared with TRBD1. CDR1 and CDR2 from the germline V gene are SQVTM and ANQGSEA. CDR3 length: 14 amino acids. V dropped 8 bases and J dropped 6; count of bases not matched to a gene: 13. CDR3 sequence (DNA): TGCAGCTTAGGGGACAGGGCCCCGGGGGATGGCTACACCTTC. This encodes CSLGDRAPGDGYTF.

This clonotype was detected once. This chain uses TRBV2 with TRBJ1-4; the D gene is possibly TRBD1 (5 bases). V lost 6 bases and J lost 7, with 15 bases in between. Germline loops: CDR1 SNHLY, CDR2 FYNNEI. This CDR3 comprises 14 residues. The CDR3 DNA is TGTGCCAGCAGCTTAAGGGGCAGTCCTGAAAAACTGTTTTTT. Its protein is CASSLRGSPEKLFF.

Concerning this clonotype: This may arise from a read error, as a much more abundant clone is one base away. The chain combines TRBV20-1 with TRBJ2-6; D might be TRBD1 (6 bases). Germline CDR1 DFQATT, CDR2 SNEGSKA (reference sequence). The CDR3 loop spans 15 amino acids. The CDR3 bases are TGCAGTTCTAGAGAGACAGGCTCTGGGGCCAACGTCCTGACTTTC. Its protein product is CSSRETGSGANVLTF.

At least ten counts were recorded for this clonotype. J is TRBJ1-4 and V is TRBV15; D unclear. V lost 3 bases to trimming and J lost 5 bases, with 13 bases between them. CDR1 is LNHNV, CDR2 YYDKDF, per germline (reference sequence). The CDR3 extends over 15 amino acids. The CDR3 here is CATSSRRPMNEKLFF. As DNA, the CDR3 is TGTGCCACCAGCAGTAGGAGGCCTATGAATGAAAAACTGTTTTTT.

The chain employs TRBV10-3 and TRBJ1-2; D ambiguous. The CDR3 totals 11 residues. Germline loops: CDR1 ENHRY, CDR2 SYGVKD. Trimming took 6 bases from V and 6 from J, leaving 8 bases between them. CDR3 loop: CAISKDHGYTF. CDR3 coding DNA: TGTGCCATCAGCAAAGATCATGGCTACACCTTC.

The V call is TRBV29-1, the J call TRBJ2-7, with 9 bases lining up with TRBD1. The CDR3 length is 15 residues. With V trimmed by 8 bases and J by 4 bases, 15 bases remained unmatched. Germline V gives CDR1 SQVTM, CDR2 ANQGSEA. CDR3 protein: CSSPPGQGLLYEQYF. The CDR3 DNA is TGCAGCTCACCACCGGGACAGGGCCTTTTGTACGAGCAGTACTTC.

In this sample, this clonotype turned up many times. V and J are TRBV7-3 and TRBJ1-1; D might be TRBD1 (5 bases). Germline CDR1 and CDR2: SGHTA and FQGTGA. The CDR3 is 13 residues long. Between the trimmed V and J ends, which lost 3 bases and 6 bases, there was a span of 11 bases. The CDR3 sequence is CASSFRGRAEAFF. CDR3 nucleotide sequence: TGTGCCAGCAGCTTTAGGGGACGCGCTGAAGCTTTCTTT.

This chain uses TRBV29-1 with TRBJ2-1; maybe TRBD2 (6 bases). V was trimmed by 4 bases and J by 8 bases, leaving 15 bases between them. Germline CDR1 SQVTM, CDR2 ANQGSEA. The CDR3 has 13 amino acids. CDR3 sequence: CSVVRLGGYEQFF. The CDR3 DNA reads TGCAGCGTTGTTAGGCTCGGGGGATATGAGCAGTTCTTC.

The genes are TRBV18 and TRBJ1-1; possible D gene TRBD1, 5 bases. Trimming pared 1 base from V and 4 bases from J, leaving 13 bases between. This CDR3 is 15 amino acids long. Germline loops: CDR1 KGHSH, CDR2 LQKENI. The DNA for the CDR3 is TGTGCCAGCTCACCACTTGAGGCCGGGGGCACTGAAGCTTTCTTT. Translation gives CASSPLEAGGTEAFF. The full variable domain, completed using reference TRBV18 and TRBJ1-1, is NAGVMQNPRHLVRRRGQEARLRCSPMKGHSHVYWYRQLPEEGLKFMVYLQKENIIDESGMPKERFSAEFPKEGPSILRIQQVVRGDSAAYFCASSPLEAGGTEAFFGQGTRLTVV.

The CDR3 DNA reads as TGCAGCGTGGAGGGGACAGTAGGGGATGGGGCCAACGTCCTGACTTTC. Translated: CSVEGTVGDGANVLTF. V is TRBV29-1 and J is TRBJ2-6, with a possible D match to TRBD1 (7 bases). From germline, CDR1 is SQVTM and CDR2 ANQGSEA. V lost 6 bases and J 3 bases, leaving 18 bases between the germline ends. The CDR3 has 16 amino acids. The full variable domain, completed using reference TRBV29-1 and TRBJ2-6, is SAVISQKPSRDICQRGTSLTIQCQVDSQVTMMFWYRQQPGQSLTLIATANQGSEATYESGFVIDKFPISRPNLTFSTLTVSNMSPEDSSIYLCSVEGTVGDGANVLTFGAGSRLTVL.